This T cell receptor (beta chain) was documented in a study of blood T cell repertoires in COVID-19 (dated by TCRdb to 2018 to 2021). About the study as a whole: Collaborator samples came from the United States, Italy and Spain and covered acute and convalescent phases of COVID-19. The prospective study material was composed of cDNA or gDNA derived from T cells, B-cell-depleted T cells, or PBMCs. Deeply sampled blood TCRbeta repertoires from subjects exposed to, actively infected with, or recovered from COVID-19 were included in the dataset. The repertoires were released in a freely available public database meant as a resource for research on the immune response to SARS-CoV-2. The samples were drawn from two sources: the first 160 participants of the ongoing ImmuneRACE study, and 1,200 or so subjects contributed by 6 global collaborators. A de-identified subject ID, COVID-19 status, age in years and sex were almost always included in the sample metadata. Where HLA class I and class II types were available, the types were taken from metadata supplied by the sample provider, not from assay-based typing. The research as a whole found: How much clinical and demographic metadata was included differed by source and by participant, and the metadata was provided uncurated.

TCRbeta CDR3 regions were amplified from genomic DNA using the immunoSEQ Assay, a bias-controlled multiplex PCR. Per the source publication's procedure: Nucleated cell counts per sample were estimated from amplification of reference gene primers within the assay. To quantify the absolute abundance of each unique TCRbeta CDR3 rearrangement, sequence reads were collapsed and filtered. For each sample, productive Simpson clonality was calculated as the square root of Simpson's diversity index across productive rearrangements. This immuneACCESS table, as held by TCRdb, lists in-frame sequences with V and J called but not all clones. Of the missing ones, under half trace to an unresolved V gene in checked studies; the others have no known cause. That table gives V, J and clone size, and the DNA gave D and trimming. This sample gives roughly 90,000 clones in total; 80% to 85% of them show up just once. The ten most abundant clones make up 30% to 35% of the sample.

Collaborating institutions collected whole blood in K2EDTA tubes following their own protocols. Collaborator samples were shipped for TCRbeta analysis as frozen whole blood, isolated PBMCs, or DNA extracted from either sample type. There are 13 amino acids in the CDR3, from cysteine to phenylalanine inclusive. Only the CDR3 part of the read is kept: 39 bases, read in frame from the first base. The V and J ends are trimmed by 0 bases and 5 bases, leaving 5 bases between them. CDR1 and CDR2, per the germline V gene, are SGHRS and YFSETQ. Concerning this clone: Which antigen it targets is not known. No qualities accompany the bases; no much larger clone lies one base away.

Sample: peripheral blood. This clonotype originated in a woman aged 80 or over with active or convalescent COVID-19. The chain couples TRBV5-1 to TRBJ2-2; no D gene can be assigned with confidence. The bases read TGCGCCAGCAGCTTGGTTAATACCGGGGAGCTGTTTTTT. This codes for CASSLVNTGELFF. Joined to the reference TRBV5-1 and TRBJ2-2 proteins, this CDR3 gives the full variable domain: KAGVTQTPRYLIKTRGQQVTLSCSPISGHRSVSWYQQTPGQGLQFLFEYFSETQRNKGNFPGRFSGRQFSNSRSEMNVSTLELGDSALYLCASSLVNTGELFFGEGSRLTVL.